The TCR beta chain under discussion was sequenced for a study of human T cells and chemical hapten exposure (dated by TCRdb to about 2021). Some background on the complete study: For sensitization, 2% DPC in acetone was applied to an approximately 2 cm by approximately 2 cm area of upper inner arm skin. Each blood RNA sample was used to sequence both TCR alpha and TCR beta chains. Blood for TCR sequencing was provided by twenty-nine alopecia patients at one to four time points (pre-sensitization, 2, 6 and 24 weeks). The study tracked peripheral blood TCR repertoire changes in vivo during primary and secondary sensitization to the hapten diphenylcyclopropenone (DPC) in alopecia patients. Patch testing on the upper back used Finn chambers containing 0.01% DPC, with scoring done after 6 days according to International Contact Dermatitis Research Group standards. Weekly therapeutic DPC doses were additionally applied to the scalp of patients throughout the roughly 25-week study period. The mostly female patient cohort included alopecia areata with under or over 50% scalp involvement, alopecia totalis and alopecia universalis. Patient blood was sampled pre-sensitization (week 0) and at 2, 6 and about 24 weeks after DPC sensitization. Libraries were pooled for sequencing, and variation in per-sample TCR yields was attributed mainly to small differences in library volumes within the pool. Study-level results and caveats: All patients had alopecia, a presumed autoimmune disease, so their immune response might differ from that of healthy individuals. Significantly more large CDR3 similarity clusters were formed by expanded TCRs than by pre-sensitization or healthy control sets, consistent with antigen-driven responses. DPC sensitization did not change the number of TCRs with a frequency above 1 in 1000, and there was no evidence of changes in global repertoire structure. A positive correlation was found between the number of PT1 expanded TCRs and patch test score, with significance reached at thresholds 8, 16 and 32 but not 4. After repeated subsampling, changes were observed in the strength of the expansion versus patch-test correlation and in the threshold at which the correlation became significant.

V is reduced by 7 bases and J by 3 bases, leaving a spacing of 13 bases between them. Sequences SNHLY (CDR1) and FYNNEI (CDR2) are obtained from the germline V gene. Inclusive of the bounding cysteine and phenylalanine, the CDR3 is 13 residues long. The entry retains the CDR3 DNA only, 39 bases that are in frame from base 1. The time point tag for this specimen amounts to: pre-sensitization, week 0. The sample's treatment or condition, from its label and the paper: therapeutic diphenylcyclopropenone sensitization with weekly scalp DPC. Unfractionated whole blood was collected in Tempus Blood RNA tubes, and total RNA was extracted from that blood. At every patch-test visit, the blood draw took place before the patch test was put on. Eligible patients were aged 18 to 70, diagnosed with alopecia, deemed suitable for DPC therapy, and excluded if pregnant. This clonotype was seen repeatedly, ten times or more. What antigen it recognizes has not been identified. Per-base quality was not reported, and no clone a single base away is much larger than it.

The library was generated by RACE. TCRdb names NextSeq 500 as the instrument used. During library preparation, unique molecular identifiers were attached to individual cDNA molecules so that TCRs could be counted quantitatively and reproducibly. The source study handled its data this way. A median of around 96,000 TCRs per sample was observed, with a range of about 23,224 to 700,000. The Decombinator software suite was used to annotate the V, J and CDR3 of the TCR reads. Every sample was subsampled to the same number of TCRs (28,000) for the PS versus PT1 abundance plots. TCRs were defined as expanded if absent before sensitization and observed at least eight times at the 2-week time point. The public reads were reanalyzed by TCRdb: fastp trimming at Q25, MiXCR alignment, in-frame beta chains only. Every CDR3 protein is listed once, alongside the most common genes and DNA of its rows. These V and J calls derive from TCRdb rather than the authors' analysis. The sample table holds tens of thousands of distinct CDR3 sequences, of which about a tenth were seen once. The top ten constitute less than 35% of the sample.

The origin of this receptor is a man in his forties or fifties with alopecia areata. Some clones in this sample may be carry-over from other donors' samples. Sequenced here: whole blood, sampled in connection with sensitization to the hapten diphenylcyclopropenone (DPC). The sequence joins TRBV2 to TRBJ2-7; the D gene assignment is ambiguous. The DNA sequence is TGTGCCAGCACCGTGAGTGCGAACTACGAGCAGTACTTC. Its protein is CASTVSANYEQYF.